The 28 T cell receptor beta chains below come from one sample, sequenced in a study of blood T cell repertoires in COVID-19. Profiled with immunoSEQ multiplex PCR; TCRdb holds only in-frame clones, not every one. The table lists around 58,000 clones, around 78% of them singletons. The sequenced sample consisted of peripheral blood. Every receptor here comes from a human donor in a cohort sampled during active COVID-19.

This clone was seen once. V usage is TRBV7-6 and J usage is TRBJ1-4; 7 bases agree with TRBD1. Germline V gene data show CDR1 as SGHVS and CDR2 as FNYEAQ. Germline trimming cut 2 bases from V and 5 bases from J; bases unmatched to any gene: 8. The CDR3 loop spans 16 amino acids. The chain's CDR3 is CASSLLSDRENEKLFF. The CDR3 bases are TGTGCCAGCAGCTTACTCTCCGACAGGGAAAATGAAAAACTGTTTTTT.

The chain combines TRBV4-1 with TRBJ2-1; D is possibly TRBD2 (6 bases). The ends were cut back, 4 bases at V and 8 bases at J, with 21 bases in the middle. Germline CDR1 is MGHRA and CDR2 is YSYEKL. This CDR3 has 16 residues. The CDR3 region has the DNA TGCGCCAGCAGCCTCGACTGGACTATTCCTTGGGATGAGCAGTTCTTC. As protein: CASSLDWTIPWDEQFF.

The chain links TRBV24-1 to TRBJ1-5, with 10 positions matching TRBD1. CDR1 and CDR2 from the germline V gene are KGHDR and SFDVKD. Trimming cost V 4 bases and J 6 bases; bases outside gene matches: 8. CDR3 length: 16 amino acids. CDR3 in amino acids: CATSDRDRGGFQPQHF. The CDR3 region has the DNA TGTGCCACCAGTGACCGGGACAGGGGAGGATTTCAGCCCCAGCATTTT.

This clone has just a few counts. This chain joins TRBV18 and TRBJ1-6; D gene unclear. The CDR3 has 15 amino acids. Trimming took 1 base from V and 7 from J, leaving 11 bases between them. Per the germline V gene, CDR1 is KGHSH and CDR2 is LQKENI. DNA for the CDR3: TGTGCCAGCTCACCACGGGCGCAGGTCAATTCACCCCTCCACTTT. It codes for CASSPRAQVNSPLHF.

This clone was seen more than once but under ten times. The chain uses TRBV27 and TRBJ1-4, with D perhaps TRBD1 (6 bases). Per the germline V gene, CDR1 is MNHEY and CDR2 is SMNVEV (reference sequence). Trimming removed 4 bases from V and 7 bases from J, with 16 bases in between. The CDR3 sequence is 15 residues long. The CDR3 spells CASSSYGRTAEKLFF. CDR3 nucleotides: TGTGCCAGCAGTTCCTACGGACGGACAGCTGAAAAACTGTTTTTT. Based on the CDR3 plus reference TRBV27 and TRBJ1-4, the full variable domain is EAQVTQNPRYLITVTGKKLTVTCSQNMNHEYMSWYRQDPGLGLRQIYYSMNVEVTDKGDVPEGYKVSRKEKRNFPLILESPSPNQTSLYFCASSSYGRTAEKLFFGSGTQLSVL.

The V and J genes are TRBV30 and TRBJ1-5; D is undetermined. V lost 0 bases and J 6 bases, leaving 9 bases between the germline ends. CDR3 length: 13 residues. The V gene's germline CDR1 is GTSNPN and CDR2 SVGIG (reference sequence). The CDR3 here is CAWSVALGQPQHF. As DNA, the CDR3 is TGTGCCTGGAGTGTAGCTCTCGGTCAGCCCCAGCATTTT.

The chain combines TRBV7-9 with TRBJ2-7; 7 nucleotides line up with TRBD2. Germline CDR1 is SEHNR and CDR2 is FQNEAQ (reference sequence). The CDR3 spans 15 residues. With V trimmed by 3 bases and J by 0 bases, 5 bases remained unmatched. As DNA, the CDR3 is TGTGCCAGCAGCTTGGGACTATGGAGCTCCTACGAGCAGTACTTC. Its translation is CASSLGLWSSYEQYF.

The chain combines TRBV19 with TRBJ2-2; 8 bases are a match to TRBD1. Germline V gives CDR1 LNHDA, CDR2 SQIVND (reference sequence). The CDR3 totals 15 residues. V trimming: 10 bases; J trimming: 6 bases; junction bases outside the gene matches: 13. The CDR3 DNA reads TGTGCCACAAAGCAGGGGGCGAGGATCTCCGGGGAGCTGTTTTTT. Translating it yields CATKQGARISGELFF. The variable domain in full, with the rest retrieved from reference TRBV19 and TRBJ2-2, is DGGITQSPKYLFRKEGQNVTLSCEQNLNHDAMYWYRQDPGQGLRLIYYSQIVNDFQKGDIAEGYSVSREKKESFPLTVTSAQKNPTAFYLCATKQGARISGELFFGEGSRLTVL.

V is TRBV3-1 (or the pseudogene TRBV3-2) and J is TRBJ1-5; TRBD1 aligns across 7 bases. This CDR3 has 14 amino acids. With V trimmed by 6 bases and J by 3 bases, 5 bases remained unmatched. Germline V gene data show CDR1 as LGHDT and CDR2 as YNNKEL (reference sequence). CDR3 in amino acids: CASSRDRTNQPQHF. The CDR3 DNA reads TGTGCCAGCAGTCGGGACAGAACCAATCAGCCCCAGCATTTT.

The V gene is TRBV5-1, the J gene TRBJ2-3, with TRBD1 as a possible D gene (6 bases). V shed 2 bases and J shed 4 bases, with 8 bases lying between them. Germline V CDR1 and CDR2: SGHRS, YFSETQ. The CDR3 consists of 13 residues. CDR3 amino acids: CASSLTGPDTQYF. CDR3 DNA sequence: TGCGCCAGCAGCTTAACAGGGCCAGATACGCAGTATTTT. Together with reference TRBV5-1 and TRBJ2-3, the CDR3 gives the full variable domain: KAGVTQTPRYLIKTRGQQVTLSCSPISGHRSVSWYQQTPGQGLQFLFEYFSETQRNKGNFPGRFSGRQFSNSRSEMNVSTLELGDSALYLCASSLTGPDTQYFGPGTRLTVL.

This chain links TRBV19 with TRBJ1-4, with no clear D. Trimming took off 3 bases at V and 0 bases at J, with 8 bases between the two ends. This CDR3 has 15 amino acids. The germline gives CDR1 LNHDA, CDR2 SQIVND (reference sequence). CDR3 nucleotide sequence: TGTGCCAGTAGTATCCGTACTGCAACTAATGAAAAACTGTTTTTT. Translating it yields CASSIRTATNEKLFF. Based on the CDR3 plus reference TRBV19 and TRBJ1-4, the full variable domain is DGGITQSPKYLFRKEGQNVTLSCEQNLNHDAMYWYRQDPGQGLRLIYYSQIVNDFQKGDIAEGYSVSREKKESFPLTVTSAQKNPTAFYLCASSIRTATNEKLFFGSGTQLSVL.

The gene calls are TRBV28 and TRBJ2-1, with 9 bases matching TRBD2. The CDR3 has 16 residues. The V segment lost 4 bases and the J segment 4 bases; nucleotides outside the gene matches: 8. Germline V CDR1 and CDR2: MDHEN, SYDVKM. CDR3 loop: CASSSQRGAKYNEQFF. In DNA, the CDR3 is TGTGCCAGCAGTTCCCAGCGGGGGGCCAAATACAATGAGCAGTTCTTC.

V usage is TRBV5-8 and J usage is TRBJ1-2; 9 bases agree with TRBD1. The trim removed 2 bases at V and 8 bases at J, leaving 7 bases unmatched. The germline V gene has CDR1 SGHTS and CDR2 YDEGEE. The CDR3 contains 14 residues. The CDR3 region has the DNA TGTGCCAGCAGCTTATGGGGACAGGGAGAGGGCTACACCTTC. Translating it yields CASSLWGQGEGYTF.

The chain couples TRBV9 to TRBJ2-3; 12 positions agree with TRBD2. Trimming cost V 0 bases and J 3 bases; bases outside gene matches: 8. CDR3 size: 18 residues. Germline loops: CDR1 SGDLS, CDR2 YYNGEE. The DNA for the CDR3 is TGTGCCAGCAGCGTAGGGCGGACTAGCGGGGCTTTTACAGATACGCAGTATTTT. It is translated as CASSVGRTSGAFTDTQYF.

The CDR3: CASSIGREVVYEQYF. DNA of the CDR3: TGTGCCAGTAGTATAGGCCGGGAGGTAGTTTACGAGCAGTACTTC. The chain recombines TRBV19 with TRBJ2-7; 7 nucleotides align to TRBD2. The CDR3 consists of 15 residues. V gave up 1 base and J gave up 4 bases; unmatched junction bases: 7. The germline gives CDR1 LNHDA, CDR2 SQIVND (reference sequence).

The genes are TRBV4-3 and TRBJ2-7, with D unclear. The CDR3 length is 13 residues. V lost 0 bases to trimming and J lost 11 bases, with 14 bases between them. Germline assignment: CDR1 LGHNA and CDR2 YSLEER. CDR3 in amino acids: CASSQDVLTRKYF. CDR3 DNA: TGCGCCAGCAGCCAAGACGTACTGACGAGGAAGTACTTC.

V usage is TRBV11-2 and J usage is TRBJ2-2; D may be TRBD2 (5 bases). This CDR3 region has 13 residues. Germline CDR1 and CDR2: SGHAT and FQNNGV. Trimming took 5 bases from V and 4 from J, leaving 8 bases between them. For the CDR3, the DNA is TGTGCCAGCAGCCCCCGGGGCACCGGGGAGCTGTTTTTT. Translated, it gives CASSPRGTGELFF.

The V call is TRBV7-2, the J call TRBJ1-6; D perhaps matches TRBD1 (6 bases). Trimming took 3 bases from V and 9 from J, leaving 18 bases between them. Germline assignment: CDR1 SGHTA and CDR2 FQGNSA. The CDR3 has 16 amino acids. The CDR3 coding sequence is TGTGCCAGCAGCTTTCGCTTCGGGGGGGGCTCTTCACCCCTCCACTTT. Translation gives CASSFRFGGGSSPLHF.

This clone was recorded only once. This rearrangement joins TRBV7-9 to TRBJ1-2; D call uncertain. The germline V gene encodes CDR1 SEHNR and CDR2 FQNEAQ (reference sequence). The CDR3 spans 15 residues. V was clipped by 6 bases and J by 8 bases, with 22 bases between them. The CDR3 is CASSLGQRELGGYTF. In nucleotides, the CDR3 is TGTGCCAGCAGTCTAGGCCAGCGGGAGCTTGGAGGCTACACCTTC.

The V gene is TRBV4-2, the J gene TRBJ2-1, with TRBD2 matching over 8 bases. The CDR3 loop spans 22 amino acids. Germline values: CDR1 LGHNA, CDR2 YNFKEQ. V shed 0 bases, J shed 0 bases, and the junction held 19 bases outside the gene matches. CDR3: CASSQDPTRRLAPLSSYNEQFF. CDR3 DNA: TGTGCCAGCAGCCAAGATCCTACGAGGAGACTAGCGCCCCTAAGCTCCTACAATGAGCAGTTCTTC.

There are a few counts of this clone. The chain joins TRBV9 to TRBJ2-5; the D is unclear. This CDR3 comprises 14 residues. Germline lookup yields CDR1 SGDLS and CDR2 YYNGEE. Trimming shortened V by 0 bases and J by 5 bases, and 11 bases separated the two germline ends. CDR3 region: CASSVDSQWETQYF. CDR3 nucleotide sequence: TGTGCCAGCAGCGTAGACTCACAGTGGGAGACCCAGTACTTC. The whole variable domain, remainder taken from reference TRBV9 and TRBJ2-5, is DSGVTQTPKHLITATGQRVTLRCSPRSGDLSVYWYQQSLDQGLQFLIQYYNGEERAKGNILERFSAQQFPDLHSELNLSSLELGDSALYFCASSVDSQWETQYFGPGTRLLVL.

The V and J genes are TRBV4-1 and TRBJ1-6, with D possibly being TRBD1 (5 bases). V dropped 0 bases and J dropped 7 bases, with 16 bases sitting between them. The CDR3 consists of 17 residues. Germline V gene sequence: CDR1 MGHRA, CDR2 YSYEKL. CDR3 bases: TGCGCCAGCAGCCAAGATATGATGACAGAGAGGAATTCACCCCTCCACTTT. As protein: CASSQDMMTERNSPLHF.

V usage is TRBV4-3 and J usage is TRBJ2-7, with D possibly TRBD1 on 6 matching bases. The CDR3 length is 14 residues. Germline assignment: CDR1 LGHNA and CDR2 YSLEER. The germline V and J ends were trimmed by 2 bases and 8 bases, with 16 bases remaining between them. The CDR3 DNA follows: TGCGCCAGCAGCCAAAGAGATCGTCAGGGGCAGCAGTACTTC. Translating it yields CASSQRDRQGQQYF.

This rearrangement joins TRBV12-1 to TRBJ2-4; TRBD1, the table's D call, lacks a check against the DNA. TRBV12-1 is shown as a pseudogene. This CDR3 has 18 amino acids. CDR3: CASSRNQTGRLAKNIQYF. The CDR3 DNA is TGTGCCAGCAGCCGAAACCAAACAGGGAGATTAGCCAAAAACATTCAGTACTTC.

For the CDR3, the DNA is TGTGCCTGGAGTCCGGGACTAGCGGGAGAGGGAGATACGCAGTATTTT. It translates to CAWSPGLAGEGDTQYF. V and J are TRBV30 and TRBJ2-3, with 14 bases identical to TRBD2. The CDR3 extends over 16 amino acids. Losses at the gene ends were 2 bases for V and 5 bases for J; bases not matched to a gene: 6. In germline, CDR1 is GTSNPN, CDR2 SVGIG (reference sequence). The whole variable domain, filled in from reference TRBV30 and TRBJ2-3, reads SQTIHQWPATLVQPVGSPLSLECTVEGTSNPNLYWYRQAAGRGLQLLFYSVGIGQISSEVPQNLSASRPQDRQFILSSKKLLLSDSGFYLCAWSPGLAGEGDTQYFGPGTRLTVL.

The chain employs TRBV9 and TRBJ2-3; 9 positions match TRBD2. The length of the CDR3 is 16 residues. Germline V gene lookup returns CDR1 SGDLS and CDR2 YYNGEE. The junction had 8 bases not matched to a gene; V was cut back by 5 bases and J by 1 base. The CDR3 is CASSDIIAGGTDTQYF. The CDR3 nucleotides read TGTGCCAGCAGTGACATTATAGCGGGGGGCACAGATACGCAGTATTTT.

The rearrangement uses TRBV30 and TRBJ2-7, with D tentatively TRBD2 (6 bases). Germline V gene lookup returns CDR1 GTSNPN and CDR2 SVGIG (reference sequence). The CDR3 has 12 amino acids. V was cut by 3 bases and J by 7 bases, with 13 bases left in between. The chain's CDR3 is CAWSRDFPEQYF. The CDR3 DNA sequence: TGTGCCTGGAGCCGGGACTTCCCTGAGCAGTACTTC.

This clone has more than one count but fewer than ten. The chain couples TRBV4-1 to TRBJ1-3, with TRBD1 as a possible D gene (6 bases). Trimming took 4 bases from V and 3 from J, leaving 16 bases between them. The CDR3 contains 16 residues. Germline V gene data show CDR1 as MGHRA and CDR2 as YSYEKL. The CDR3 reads CASSLTTGSVGNTIYF. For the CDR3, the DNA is TGCGCCAGCAGCCTAACAACAGGGTCAGTTGGAAACACCATATATTTT.